This is a list of T cell receptor beta chains from one sample in a study of blood T cell repertoires in COVID-19. Using immunoSEQ multiplex PCR, the repertoire was profiled, and TCRdb retains in-frame clones only, with some absent. The sample consists of approximately 270,000 clones, approximately 86% of them appearing once. The sequencing sample was made of peripheral blood. All receptors derive from a man older than 75 with acute or convalescent COVID-19. Each CDR3 is given with its conserved first and last residue. D genes are given only for firm matches. Expanded clones get a size class; other rows say once, few or many, or leave the size out.

v_call	clone_size	d_call	j_call	cdr3_aa	cdr3_nt
TRBV29-1	-	-	TRBJ2-1	CSVLTSDRSYNEQFF	TGCAGCGTGCTAACTAGCGACAGGTCCTACAATGAGCAGTTCTTC
TRBV28	-	-	TRBJ1-1	CASSLPGSKGNTEAFF	TGTGCCAGCAGTTTGCCCGGGAGTAAGGGGAACACTGAAGCTTTCTTT
TRBV14	-	-	TRBJ1-1	CASSQDWGDVHTEAFF	TGTGCCAGCAGCCAAGATTGGGGGGATGTTCACACTGAAGCTTTCTTT
TRBV9	-	TRBD2	TRBJ2-3	CASSVEAGGLRPTDTQYF	TGTGCCAGCAGCGTAGAAGCGGGGGGGCTCAGGCCCACAGATACGCAGTATTTT
TRBV5-1	-	-	TRBJ1-2	CASSPLDTAYGYTF	TGCGCCAGCAGCCCTTTGGACACTGCCTATGGCTACACCTTC
TRBV4-2	-	-	TRBJ1-4	CASSQDRAAEKLFF	TGTGCCAGCAGCCAAGACAGGGCAGCCGAAAAACTGTTTTTT
TRBV6-5	-	-	TRBJ1-4	CASSYSLGAGDEKLFF	TGTGCCAGCAGTTACTCTCTGGGGGCGGGGGATGAAAAACTGTTTTTT
TRBV19	-	TRBD1	TRBJ1-5	CASSIVSPGQGAWGQHF	TGTGCCAGTAGTATAGTATCACCGGGACAGGGGGCCTGGGGCCAGCATTTT
TRBV4-3	-	-	TRBJ1-2	CASSTNNYGYTF	TGCGCCAGCAGCACAAATAACTATGGCTACACCTTC
TRBV5-1	-	-	TRBJ2-2	CASSSLGSTGELFF	TGCGCCAGCAGCTCCCTAGGGAGCACCGGGGAGCTGTTTTTT
TRBV18	once	TRBD1	TRBJ1-2	CASSPSTGPARGYTF	TGTGCCAGCTCACCTTCGACAGGGCCCGCCCGGGGCTACACCTTC
TRBV28	-	-	TRBJ1-4	CASSSRGINEKLFF	TGTGCCAGCAGTTCGAGGGGGATTAATGAAAAACTGTTTTTT
TRBV14	-	TRBD2	TRBJ2-3	CASSPLAGGPTDTQYF	TGTGCCAGCAGCCCACTAGCGGGGGGGCCGACAGATACGCAGTATTTT
TRBV27	-	-	TRBJ2-1	CASTPRGGTTVNEQFF	TGTGCCAGCACCCCTAGGGGGGGAACTACAGTCAATGAGCAGTTCTTC
TRBV11-3	-	-	TRBJ2-2	CASSYVAGGELFF	TGTGCCAGCAGCTATGTAGCCGGCGGGGAGCTGTTTTTT
TRBV12-3/TRBV12-4	-	-	TRBJ1-1	CASSLGMNTEAFF	TGTGCCAGCAGTTTAGGTATGAACACTGAAGCTTTCTTT
TRBV9	-	TRBD1	TRBJ1-4	CASSARQGGYGEKLFF	TGTGCCAGCAGCGCCCGACAGGGTGGGTATGGTGAAAAACTGTTTTTT
TRBV5-1	-	-	TRBJ1-5	CASSPGWGSNQPQHF	TGCGCCAGCAGCCCGGGGTGGGGAAGCAATCAGCCCCAGCATTTT
TRBV4-1	few	-	TRBJ1-1	CASSPETGNTEAFF	TGCGCCAGCAGTCCTGAGACAGGCAACACTGAAGCTTTCTTT
TRBV2	few	-	TRBJ2-6	CASSRDTSSGANVLTF	TGTGCCAGCTCAAGGGACACAAGCTCTGGGGCCAACGTCCTGACTTTC
TRBV7-2	-	TRBD1	TRBJ1-5	CASSLDNRGRNQPQHF	TGTGCCAGCAGCTTAGATAACAGGGGAAGGAATCAGCCCCAGCATTTT
TRBV7-3	once	-	TRBJ2-5	CASSRTVEETQYF	TGTGCCAGCAGCCGGACAGTAGAAGAGACCCAGTACTTC
TRBV24-1	-	-	TRBJ2-3	CATSPGSHTDTQYF	TGTGCCACCAGTCCGGGGAGCCACACAGATACGCAGTATTTT
TRBV18	-	-	TRBJ1-5	CASSPLRTGLSNQPQHF	TGTGCCAGCTCACCACTCAGAACAGGGCTTAGCAATCAGCCCCAGCATTTT
TRBV7-3	-	-	TRBJ2-1	CASSPLGRQANEQFF	TGTGCCAGCAGCCCCTTGGGGCGACAGGCCAATGAGCAGTTCTTC
TRBV9	-	TRBD1	TRBJ1-6	CASSVEGQAFYNSPLHF	TGTGCCAGCAGCGTAGAGGGACAGGCATTTTATAATTCACCCCTCCACTTT
TRBV7-9	-	-	TRBJ2-7	CASSSLQAGSYEQYF	TGTGCCAGCAGCTCCCTTCAGGCAGGGTCCTACGAGCAGTACTTC
TRBV7-2	-	-	TRBJ1-2	CASSVGRDYGYTF	TGTGCCAGCAGCGTAGGCCGGGACTATGGCTACACCTTC
TRBV19	-	-	TRBJ1-1	CASSTTRNTEAFF	TGTGCCAGTAGCACGACAAGGAACACTGAAGCTTTCTTT
TRBV10-3	-	-	TRBJ1-5	CAIKGGYNQPQHF	TGTGCCATCAAAGGGGGATACAATCAGCCCCAGCATTTT
TRBV9	once	TRBD1	TRBJ2-1	CASSVGTGGVEQFF	TGTGCCAGCAGCGTAGGGACAGGGGGTGTTGAGCAGTTCTTC
TRBV19	once	-	TRBJ1-1	CASISTGNTEAFF	TGTGCCAGTATTAGTACAGGGAACACTGAAGCTTTCTTT
TRBV19	-	-	TRBJ2-3	CASSTPGVDTQYF	TGTGCCAGTAGTACACCGGGGGTAGATACGCAGTATTTT
TRBV29-1	-	-	TRBJ1-1	CSVTTGGLNTEAFF	TGCAGCGTTACGACCGGGGGGCTGAACACTGAAGCTTTCTTT
TRBV5-5	few	TRBD1	TRBJ2-7	CASSLSPAGTGSFEQYF	TGTGCCAGCAGCTTGAGCCCCGCCGGGACAGGTTCTTTCGAGCAGTACTTC
TRBV13	-	TRBD1	TRBJ2-3	CASSLGGQVTDTQYF	TGTGCCAGCAGCTTAGGAGGACAGGTAACAGATACGCAGTATTTT
TRBV5-5	-	-	TRBJ1-3	CASSLKNTGISGNTIYF	TGTGCCAGCAGCTTGAAAAACACGGGGATCTCTGGAAACACCATATATTTT
TRBV7-2	-	-	TRBJ1-1	CASSPDRLGTEAFF	TGTGCCAGCAGCCCAGACAGGCTGGGCACTGAAGCTTTCTTT
TRBV7-3	-	-	TRBJ1-1	CASSPRGSVNTEAFF	TGTGCCAGCAGCCCACGGGGGTCGGTGAACACTGAAGCTTTCTTT
TRBV18	-	-	TRBJ1-5	CASSSQGNSNQPQHF	TGTGCCAGCTCATCGCAGGGCAATAGCAATCAGCCCCAGCATTTT
TRBV2	-	TRBD1	TRBJ1-6	CASSVLDRAGSPLHF	TGTGCCAGCAGTGTGCTGGACAGGGCCGGATCACCCCTCCACTTT
TRBV5-1	once	TRBD2	TRBJ2-7	CASSSGTSGPYEQYF	TGCGCCAGCAGCTCAGGGACTAGCGGACCCTACGAGCAGTACTTC
TRBV10-1	-	TRBD2	TRBJ2-1	CARCSGRYYNEQFF	TGCGCCAGGTGCAGCGGGAGATACTACAATGAGCAGTTCTTC
TRBV28	-	TRBD1	TRBJ1-2	CASSLPRGNGYTF	TGTGCCAGCAGTTTACCCAGGGGGAATGGCTACACCTTC
TRBV28	once	TRBD1	TRBJ2-7	CASSSFPGQGALYEQYF	TGTGCCAGCAGTTCCTTCCCGGGACAGGGGGCCTTATACGAGCAGTACTTC
TRBV18	-	TRBD1	TRBJ1-5	CATFMDRVGGNQPQHF	TGTGCCACCTTTATGGACAGGGTCGGGGGCAATCAGCCCCAGCATTTT
TRBV24-1	-	-	TRBJ2-5	CATSERGKETQYF	TGTGCCACCAGTGAAAGGGGTAAAGAGACCCAGTACTTC
TRBV9	-	TRBD2	TRBJ2-7	CASSSSGGHSYEQYF	TGTGCCAGCAGCTCTAGCGGGGGGCACTCCTACGAGCAGTACTTC
TRBV7-9	-	-	TRBJ1-1	CASSYLQAWNTEAFF	TGTGCCAGCAGCTATTTACAGGCCTGGAACACTGAAGCTTTCTTT
TRBV19	-	TRBD1	TRBJ2-1	CASSSRDRGRNEQFF	TGTGCCAGTAGTAGCCGGGACAGGGGTAGGAATGAGCAGTTCTTC
TRBV28	few	-	TRBJ1-2	CASSFPGGLDYGYTF	TGTGCCAGCAGTTTCCCCGGCGGGCTGGACTATGGCTACACCTTC
TRBV20-1	-	-	TRBJ2-4	CSARPENIQYF	TGCAGTGCTAGACCCGAGAACATTCAGTACTTC
TRBV4-2	-	TRBD2	TRBJ2-1	CASSQVAGDPTRFF	TGTGCCAGCAGCCAAGTAGCGGGAGACCCCACCCGGTTCTTC
TRBV15	-	-	TRBJ1-4	CATSSGYEKLFF	TGTGCCACCAGCTCCGGTTACGAAAAACTGTTTTTT
TRBV28	-	TRBD1	TRBJ2-2	CASSSPGTGNTGELFF	TGTGCCAGCAGCTCCCCCGGGACAGGGAACACCGGGGAGCTGTTTTTT
TRBV7-3	-	-	TRBJ2-1	CASSVRGQSSEQFF	TGTGCCAGCAGCGTCCGTGGACAGTCGAGTGAGCAGTTCTTC
TRBV19	-	TRBD2	TRBJ2-3	CASSTTSGGFLDTQYF	TGTGCCAGTAGTACGACTAGCGGGGGGTTCCTTGATACGCAGTATTTT
TRBV9	few	-	TRBJ1-4	CASSAGRGSDEKLFF	TGTGCCAGCAGCGCGGGGAGGGGTTCGGATGAAAAACTGTTTTTT
TRBV14	-	TRBD1	TRBJ2-5	CASRTGQGETQYF	TGTGCCAGCAGGACGGGACAGGGAGAGACCCAGTACTTC
TRBV5-8	-	-	TRBJ2-3	CASSLGPRDIDTDTQYF	TGTGCCAGCAGCTTAGGCCCTAGGGACATTGACACAGATACGCAGTATTTT